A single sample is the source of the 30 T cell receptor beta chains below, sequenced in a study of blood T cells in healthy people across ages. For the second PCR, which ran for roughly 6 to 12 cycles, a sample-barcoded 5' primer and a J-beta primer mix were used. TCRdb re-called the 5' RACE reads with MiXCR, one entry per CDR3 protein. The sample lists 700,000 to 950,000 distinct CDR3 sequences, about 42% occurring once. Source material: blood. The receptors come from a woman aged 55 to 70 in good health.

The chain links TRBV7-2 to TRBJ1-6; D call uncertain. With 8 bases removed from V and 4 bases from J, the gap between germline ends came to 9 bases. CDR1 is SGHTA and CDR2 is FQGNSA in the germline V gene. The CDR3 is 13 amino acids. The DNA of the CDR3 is TGTGCCAGCGGGCTAGGGTATAATTCACCCCTCCACTTT. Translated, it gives CASGLGYNSPLHF.

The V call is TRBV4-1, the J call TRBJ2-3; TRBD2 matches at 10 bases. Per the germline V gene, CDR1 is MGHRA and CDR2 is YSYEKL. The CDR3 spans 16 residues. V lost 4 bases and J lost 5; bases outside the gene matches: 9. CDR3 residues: CASSLMGLASGDTQYF. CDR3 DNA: TGCGCCAGCAGCCTAATGGGACTAGCGAGTGGAGATACGCAGTATTTT.

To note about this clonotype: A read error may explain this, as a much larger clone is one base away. The CDR3: CASSLLDLQETPYF. The CDR3 bases are TGTGCCAGCAGTTTATTAGACCTTCAAGAGACCCCGTACTTC. J is TRBJ2-5 and V is TRBV12-3 or TRBV12-4; D not resolved. The CDR3 length is 14 residues.

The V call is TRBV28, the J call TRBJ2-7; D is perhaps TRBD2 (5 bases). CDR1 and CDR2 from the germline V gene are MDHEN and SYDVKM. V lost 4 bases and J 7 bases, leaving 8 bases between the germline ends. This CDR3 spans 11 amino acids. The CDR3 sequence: CASSSRDEQYF. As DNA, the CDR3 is TGTGCCAGCAGTTCGAGGGATGAGCAGTACTTC.

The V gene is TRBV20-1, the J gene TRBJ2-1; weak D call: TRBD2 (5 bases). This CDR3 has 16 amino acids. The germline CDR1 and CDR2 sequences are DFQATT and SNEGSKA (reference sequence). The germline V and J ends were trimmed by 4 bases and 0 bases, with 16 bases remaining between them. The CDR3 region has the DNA TGCAGTGCTACCCTTAGGACGGGAAGCTCCTACAATGAGCAGTTCTTC. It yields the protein CSATLRTGSSYNEQFF.

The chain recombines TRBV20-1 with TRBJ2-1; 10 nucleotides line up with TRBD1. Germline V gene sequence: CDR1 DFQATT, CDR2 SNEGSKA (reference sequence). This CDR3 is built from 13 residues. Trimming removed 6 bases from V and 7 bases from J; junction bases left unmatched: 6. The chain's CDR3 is CSARDRGPNEQFF. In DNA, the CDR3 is TGCAGTGCCCGGGACAGGGGCCCTAATGAGCAGTTCTTC.

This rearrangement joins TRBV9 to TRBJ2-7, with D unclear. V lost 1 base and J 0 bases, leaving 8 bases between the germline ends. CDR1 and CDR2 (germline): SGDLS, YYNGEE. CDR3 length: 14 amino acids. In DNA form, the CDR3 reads TGTGCCAGCAGCGTAACCGGCGCCTCCTACGAGCAGTACTTC. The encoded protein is CASSVTGASYEQYF.

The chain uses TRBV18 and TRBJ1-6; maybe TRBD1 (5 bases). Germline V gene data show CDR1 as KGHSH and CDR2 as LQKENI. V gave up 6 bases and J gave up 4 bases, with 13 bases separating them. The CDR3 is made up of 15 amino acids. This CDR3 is CASSGEGWYNSPLHF. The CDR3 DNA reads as TGTGCCAGCTCGGGGGAGGGGTGGTATAATTCACCCCTCCACTTT.

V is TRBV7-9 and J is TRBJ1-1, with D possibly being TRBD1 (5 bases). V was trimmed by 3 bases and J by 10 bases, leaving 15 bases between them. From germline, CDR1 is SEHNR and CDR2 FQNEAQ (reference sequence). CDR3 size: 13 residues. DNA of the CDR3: TGTGCCAGCAGCTTTTTAGGGGATCGAGGAGCTTTCTTT. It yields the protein CASSFLGDRGAFF.

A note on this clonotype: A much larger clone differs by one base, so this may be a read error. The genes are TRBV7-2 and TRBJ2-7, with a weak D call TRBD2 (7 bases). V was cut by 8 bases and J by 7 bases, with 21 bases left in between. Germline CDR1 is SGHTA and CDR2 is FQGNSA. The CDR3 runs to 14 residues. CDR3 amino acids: CASGLSGGRREQYF. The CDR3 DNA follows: TGTGCCAGCGGATTATCGGGGGGCCGACGAGAGCAGTACTTC.

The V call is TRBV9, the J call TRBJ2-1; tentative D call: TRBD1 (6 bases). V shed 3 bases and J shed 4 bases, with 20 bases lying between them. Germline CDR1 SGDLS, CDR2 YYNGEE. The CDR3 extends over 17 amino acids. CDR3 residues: CASSGDPGHRSYNEQFF. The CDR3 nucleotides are TGTGCCAGCAGCGGGGACCCGGGACACCGATCTTACAATGAGCAGTTCTTC.

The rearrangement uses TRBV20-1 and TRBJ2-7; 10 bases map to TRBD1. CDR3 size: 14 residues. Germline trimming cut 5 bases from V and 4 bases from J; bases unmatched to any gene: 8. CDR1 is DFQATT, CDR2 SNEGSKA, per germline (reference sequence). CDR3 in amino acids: CSALGQGGKYEQYF. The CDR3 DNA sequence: TGCAGTGCTCTAGGACAGGGGGGGAAATACGAGCAGTACTTC.

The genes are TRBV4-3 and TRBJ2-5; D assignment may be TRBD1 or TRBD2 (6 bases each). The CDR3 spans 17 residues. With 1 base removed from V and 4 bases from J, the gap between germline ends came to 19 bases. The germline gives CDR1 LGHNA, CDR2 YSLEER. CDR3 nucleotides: TGCGCCAGCAGCCAAGGAAACAGGGAGGTTTGGTCAGAGACCCAGTACTTC. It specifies CASSQGNREVWSETQYF.

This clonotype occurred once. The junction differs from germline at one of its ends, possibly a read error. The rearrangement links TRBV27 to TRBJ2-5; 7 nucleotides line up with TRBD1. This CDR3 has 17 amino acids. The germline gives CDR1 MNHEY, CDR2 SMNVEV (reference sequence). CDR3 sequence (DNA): TGTGCCGGCAGTCCATGGACAGGCCGTGCGGGTCAAGAGACCCAGTACTTC. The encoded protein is CAGSPWTGRAGQETQYF.

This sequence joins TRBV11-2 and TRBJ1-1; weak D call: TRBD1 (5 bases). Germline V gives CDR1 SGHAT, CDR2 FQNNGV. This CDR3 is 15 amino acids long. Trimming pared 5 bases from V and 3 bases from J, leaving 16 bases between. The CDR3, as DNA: TGTGCCAGCAGCCCAATGGGGGGGTGGGACACTGAAGCTTTCTTT. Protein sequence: CASSPMGGWDTEAFF.

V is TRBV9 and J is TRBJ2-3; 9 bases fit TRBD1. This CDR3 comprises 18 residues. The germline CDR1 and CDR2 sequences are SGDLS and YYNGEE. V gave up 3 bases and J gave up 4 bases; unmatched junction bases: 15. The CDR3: CASSARTGAYSSSDTQYF. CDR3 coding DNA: TGTGCCAGCAGCGCCAGGACAGGGGCGTATTCTTCGTCAGATACGCAGTATTTT.

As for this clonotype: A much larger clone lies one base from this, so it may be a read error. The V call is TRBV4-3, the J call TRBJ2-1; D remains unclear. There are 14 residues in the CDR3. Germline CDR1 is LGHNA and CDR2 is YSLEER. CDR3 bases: TGCGCCGGCAGCCAAGCAGCGATAAACAATGAGCAGTTCTTC. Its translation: CAGSQAAINNEQFF.

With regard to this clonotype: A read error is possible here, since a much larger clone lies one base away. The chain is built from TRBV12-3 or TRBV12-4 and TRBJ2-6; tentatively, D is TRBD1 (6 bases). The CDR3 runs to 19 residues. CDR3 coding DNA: TGTGTCAGCAGATCCAGCGGACAGCGAGTTATCTCTGGGGCCAACGTCCTGACTTTC. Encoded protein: CVSRSSGQRVISGANVLTF.

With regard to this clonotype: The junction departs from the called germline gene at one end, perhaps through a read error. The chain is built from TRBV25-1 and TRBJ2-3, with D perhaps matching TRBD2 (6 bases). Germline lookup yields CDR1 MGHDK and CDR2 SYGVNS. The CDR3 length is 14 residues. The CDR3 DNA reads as TGTGTCAGCACAACTACGCGGGGCTCAGATACGCAGTATTTT. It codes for CVSTTTRGSDTQYF.

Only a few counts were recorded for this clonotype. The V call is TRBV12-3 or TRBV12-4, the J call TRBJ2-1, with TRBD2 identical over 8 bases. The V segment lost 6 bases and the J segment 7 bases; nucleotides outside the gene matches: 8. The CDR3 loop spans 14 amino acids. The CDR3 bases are TGTGCCAGCAGCTTCTCGGGAGGGTCGAATGAGCAGTTCTTC. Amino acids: CASSFSGGSNEQFF.

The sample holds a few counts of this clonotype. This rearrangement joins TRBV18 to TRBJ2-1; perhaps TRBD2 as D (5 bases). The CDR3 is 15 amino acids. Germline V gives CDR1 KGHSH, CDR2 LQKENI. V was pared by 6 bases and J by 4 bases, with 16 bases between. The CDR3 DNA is TGTGCCAGCTCCCCTCTCCGCGGCGGGTACAATGAGCAGTTCTTC. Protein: CASSPLRGGYNEQFF.

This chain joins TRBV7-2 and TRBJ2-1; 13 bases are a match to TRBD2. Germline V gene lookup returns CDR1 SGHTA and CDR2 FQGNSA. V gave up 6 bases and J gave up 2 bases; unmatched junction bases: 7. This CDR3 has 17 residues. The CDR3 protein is CASSRGTSGTTYNEQFF. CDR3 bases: TGTGCCAGCAGTCGAGGGACTAGCGGGACTACCTACAATGAGCAGTTCTTC.

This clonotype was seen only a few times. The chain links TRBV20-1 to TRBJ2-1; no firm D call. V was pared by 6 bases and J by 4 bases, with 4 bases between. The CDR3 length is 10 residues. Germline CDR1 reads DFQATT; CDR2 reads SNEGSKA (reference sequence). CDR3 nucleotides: TGCAGTGCGAAGTACAATGAGCAGTTCTTC. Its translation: CSAKYNEQFF.

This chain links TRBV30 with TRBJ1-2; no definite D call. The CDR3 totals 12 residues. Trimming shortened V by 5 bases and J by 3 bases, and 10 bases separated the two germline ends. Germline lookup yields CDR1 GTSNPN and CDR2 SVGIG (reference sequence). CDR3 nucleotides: TGTGCCTGGTCCTTAACTGACTATGGCTACACCTTC. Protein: CAWSLTDYGYTF.

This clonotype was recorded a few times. The DNA of the CDR3 is TGTGCCAGCAGCCAGTCTCCTAATGAAAAACTGTTTTTT. Its protein product is CASSQSPNEKLFF. The rearrangement uses TRBV11-2 and TRBJ1-4; no firm D call. The CDR3 is made up of 13 amino acids. Germline CDR1 SGHAT, CDR2 FQNNGV. With 5 bases removed from V and 3 bases from J, the gap between germline ends came to 7 bases.

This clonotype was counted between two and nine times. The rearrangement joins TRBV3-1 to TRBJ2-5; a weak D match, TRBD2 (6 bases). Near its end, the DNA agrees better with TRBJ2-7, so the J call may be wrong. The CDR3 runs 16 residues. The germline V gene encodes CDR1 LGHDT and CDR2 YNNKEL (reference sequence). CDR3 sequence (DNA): TGTGCCAGCAGCCAAGACCGGGGACCGGGGGTCCACGAGCAGTACTTC. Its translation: CASSQDRGPGVHEQYF.

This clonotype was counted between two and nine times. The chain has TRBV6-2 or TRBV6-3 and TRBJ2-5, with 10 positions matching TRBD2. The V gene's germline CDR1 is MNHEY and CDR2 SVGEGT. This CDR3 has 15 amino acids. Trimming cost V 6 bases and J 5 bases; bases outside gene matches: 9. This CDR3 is CASRLAGGGRETQYF. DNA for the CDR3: TGTGCCAGCAGATTAGCGGGAGGCGGACGTGAGACCCAGTACTTC.

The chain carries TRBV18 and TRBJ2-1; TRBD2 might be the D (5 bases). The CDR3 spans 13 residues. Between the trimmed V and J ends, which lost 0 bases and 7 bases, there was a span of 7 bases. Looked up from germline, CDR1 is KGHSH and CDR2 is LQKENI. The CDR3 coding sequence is TGTGCCAGCTCACCACCGACTAAAAATGAGCAGTTCTTC. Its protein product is CASSPPTKNEQFF.

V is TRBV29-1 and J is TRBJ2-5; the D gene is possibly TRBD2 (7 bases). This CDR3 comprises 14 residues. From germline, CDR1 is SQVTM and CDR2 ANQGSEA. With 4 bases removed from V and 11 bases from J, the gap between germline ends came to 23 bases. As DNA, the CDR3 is TGCAGCGTTGGTGGCGGGGGCTTTGACAATGAGCAGTACTTC. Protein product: CSVGGGGFDNEQYF.

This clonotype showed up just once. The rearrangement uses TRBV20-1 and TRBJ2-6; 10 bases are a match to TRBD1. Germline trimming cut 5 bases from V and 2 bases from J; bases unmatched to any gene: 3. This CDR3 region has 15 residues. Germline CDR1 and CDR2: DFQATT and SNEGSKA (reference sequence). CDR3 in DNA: TGCAGTGCTGAAGGGACAGGGGCTGGGGCCAACGTCCTGACTTTC. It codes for CSAEGTGAGANVLTF.